These 18 T cell receptor beta chains originate from one sample sequenced in a study of graft-versus-host responses after intestinal transplantation. Sequencing used immunoSEQ multiplex PCR; TCRdb keeps in-frame clones, though not all of them. Seen here are around 28,000 clones, over 80% observed once, and the top ten hold more than 0.95%. Sequencing was performed on PBMCs, taken 28 days after intestinal transplant. The source of these receptors is a human patient who received an intestinal transplant, so some T cells may come from the graft donor.

The genes are TRBV2 and TRBJ1-4, with D possibly TRBD1 on 6 matching bases. Germline V gives CDR1 SNHLY, CDR2 FYNNEI. The V end was cut by 6 bases, the J end by 0 bases, with 8 bases between. The CDR3 loop spans 14 amino acids. This chain's CDR3 is CASRRTATNEKLFF. Written as DNA, the CDR3 is TGTGCCAGCAGGCGGACAGCAACTAATGAAAAACTGTTTTTT. The full variable domain, rest sourced from reference TRBV2 and TRBJ1-4, is EPEVTQTPSHQVTQMGQEVILRCVPISNHLYFYWYRQILGQKVEFLVSFYNNEISEKSEIFDDQFSVERPDGSNFTLKIRSTKLEDSAMYFCASRRTATNEKLFFGSGTQLSVL.

V usage is TRBV15 and J usage is TRBJ2-1; 16 nucleotides agree with TRBD2. V shed 0 bases, J shed 14 bases, and the junction held 4 bases outside the gene matches. CDR1 and CDR2 (germline): LNHNV, YYDKDF (reference sequence). CDR3 length: 15 residues. The CDR3 reads CATSREGTSGRGKFF. The CDR3 DNA reads TGTGCCACCAGCAGAGAAGGGACTAGCGGGAGGGGGAAGTTCTTC.

J is TRBJ2-7 and V is TRBV5-4, with D unclear. The CDR3 spans 15 residues. Germline CDR1 SGHNT, CDR2 YYREEE (reference sequence). V lost 0 bases to trimming and J lost 3 bases, with 13 bases between them. CDR3 in amino acids: CASSLEPPVDYEQYF. DNA for the CDR3: TGTGCCAGCAGCTTGGAACCCCCTGTAGACTACGAGCAGTACTTC.

In this sample, this clone turned up once. As DNA, the CDR3 is TGTGCCAGTACCCGCGGGAGCACAGATACGCAGTATTTT. This encodes CASTRGSTDTQYF. The chain is built from TRBV19 and TRBJ2-3, with D maybe TRBD2 (5 bases). The CDR3 is 13 residues long. V was cut by 7 bases and J by 0 bases, with 8 bases left in between. Germline V gene lookup returns CDR1 LNHDA and CDR2 SQIVND (reference sequence).

CDR3: CASSLEQGRQETQYF. The CDR3 DNA is TGTGCCAGCAGCTTGGAACAGGGGAGGCAAGAGACCCAGTACTTC. The J gene is TRBJ2-5, the V gene TRBV5-4; D may be TRBD1 (7 bases). Germline V lookup: CDR1 SGHNT, CDR2 YYREEE (reference sequence). V gave up 0 bases and J gave up 2 bases, with 11 bases separating them. This CDR3 spans 15 amino acids. Filled out from reference TRBV5-4 and TRBJ2-5, the complete variable domain reads ETGVTQSPTHLIKTRGQQVTLRCSSQSGHNTVSWYQQALGQGPQFIFQYYREEENGRGNFPPRFSGLQFPNYSSELNVNALELDDSALYLCASSLEQGRQETQYFGPGTRLLVL.

The gene calls are TRBV19 and TRBJ2-5, with 9 bases matching TRBD1. There are 12 residues in the CDR3. Per the germline V gene, CDR1 is LNHDA and CDR2 is SQIVND (reference sequence). V shed 6 bases, J shed 5 bases, and the junction held 1 base outside the gene matches. The CDR3 protein is CASRGTGETQYF. In DNA form, the CDR3 reads TGTGCCAGTAGGGGGACAGGGGAGACCCAGTACTTC.

The chain joins TRBV6-5 to TRBJ2-1, with 10 nucleotides matching TRBD1. This CDR3 region has 14 residues. Per germline, CDR1 MNHEY and CDR2 SVGAGI. Unmatched junction bases numbered 4, after V lost 5 bases and J lost 6 bases. CDR3 residues: CASSDGQGVNEQFF. DNA for the CDR3: TGTGCCAGCAGTGACGGACAGGGGGTCAATGAGCAGTTCTTC.

The gene calls are TRBV13 and TRBJ1-2; D is perhaps TRBD1 (6 bases). Germline V gene data show CDR1 as PRHDT and CDR2 as FYEKMQ (reference sequence). The CDR3 is 16 amino acids. Between the trimmed V and J ends, which lost 3 bases and 3 bases, there was a span of 17 bases. The CDR3 DNA reads TGTGCCAGCAGCTTGCTCCCGGGGGCGGTTGACTATGGCTACACCTTC. Its protein is CASSLLPGAVDYGYTF.

The sample holds one count of this clone. The rearrangement links TRBV6-1 to TRBJ2-5; perhaps TRBD1 as D (5 bases). The CDR3 contains 15 residues. V lost 2 bases and J lost 4, with 14 bases in between. Germline V gene lookup returns CDR1 MNHNS and CDR2 SASEGT. The CDR3 sequence is CASSEHRRSRETQYF. The CDR3 nucleotides read TGTGCCAGCAGTGAACACAGGCGGTCCAGAGAGACCCAGTACTTC.

CDR3 coding DNA: TGTGCCAGCAGCTTACTAGCGGGAGGCTATACCGGGGAGCTGTTTTTT. It translates to CASSLLAGGYTGELFF. The chain recombines TRBV5-6 with TRBJ2-2; 12 bases align to TRBD2. The V gene end was trimmed by 2 bases and the J gene end by 5 bases; junction bases not matched to a gene: 4. CDR3 size: 16 residues. Germline lookup yields CDR1 SGHDT and CDR2 YYEEEE.

J is TRBJ2-7 and V is TRBV13, with 7 bases matching TRBD2. Germline CDR1 and CDR2: PRHDT and FYEKMQ (reference sequence). This CDR3 has 13 amino acids. The trim removed 8 bases at V and 1 base at J, leaving 5 bases unmatched. The CDR3 region is CASGREPSYEQYF. CDR3 DNA: TGTGCCAGCGGGAGGGAACCATCCTACGAGCAGTACTTC.

The chain couples TRBV11-2 to TRBJ2-1, with 13 bases matching TRBD2. Trimming removed 1 base from V and 4 bases from J; junction bases left unmatched: 7. Per germline, CDR1 SGHAT and CDR2 FQNNGV. CDR3 length equals 18 residues. As DNA, the CDR3 is TGTGCCAGCAGCTTAGCTATTCGGGGACTAGCGGGATACAATGAGCAGTTCTTC. This translates into CASSLAIRGLAGYNEQFF.

The gene calls are TRBV11-3 and TRBJ2-2, with a weak D call TRBD1 (6 bases). Germline CDR1 and CDR2: SGHNT and YENEEA. V was cut by 3 bases and J by 5 bases, with 13 bases left in between. The CDR3 spans 15 residues. The CDR3 sequence: CASSFLQGGTGELFF. The DNA for the CDR3 is TGTGCCAGCAGCTTTTTACAGGGTGGAACCGGGGAGCTGTTTTTT. The variable domain in full, completed from reference TRBV11-3 and TRBJ2-2, reads EAGVVQSPRYKIIEKKQPVAFWCNPISGHNTLYWYLQNLGQGPELLIRYENEEAVDDSQLPKDRFSAERLKGVDSTLKIQPAELGDSAVYLCASSFLQGGTGELFFGEGSRLTVL.

In this sample, this clone turned up once. This sequence joins TRBV19 and TRBJ2-1; 8 bases agree with TRBD2. CDR1 and CDR2 (germline): LNHDA, SQIVND (reference sequence). V lost 4 bases, J lost 1 base, and 3 bases stayed unmatched. This CDR3 contains 15 residues. The CDR3 loop is CASSTTSGSYNEQFF. CDR3 bases: TGTGCCAGTAGTACCACTAGCGGATCCTACAATGAGCAGTTCTTC.

This clone has only one observation. The rearrangement links TRBV15 to TRBJ1-5, with 7 bases lining up with TRBD1. The CDR3 is 17 residues long. V gave up 3 bases and J gave up 0 bases; unmatched junction bases: 8. CDR1 LNHNV and CDR2 YYDKDF come from the germline V gene (reference sequence). CDR3 bases: TGTGCCACCAGCAGTTATTTCCGGACAGGTAGCAATCAGCCCCAGCATTTT. It translates to CATSSYFRTGSNQPQHF. Drawing the rest from reference TRBV15 and TRBJ1-5, the complete variable domain is DAMVIQNPRYQVTQFGKPVTLSCSQTLNHNVMYWYQQKSSQAPKLLFHYYDKDFNNEADTPDNFQSRRPNTSFCFLDIRSPGLGDTAMYLCATSSYFRTGSNQPQHFGDGTRLSIL.

V and J are TRBV2 and TRBJ1-2; TRBD1 agrees at 7 bases. V shed 6 bases and J 2 bases; nucleotides not matched to a gene: 3. The CDR3 spans 13 residues. Germline CDR1 and CDR2: SNHLY and FYNNEI. The CDR3 reads CASRAGGNYGYTF. CDR3 nucleotides: TGTGCCAGCAGGGCAGGGGGAAACTATGGCTACACCTTC.

V and J are TRBV4-1 and TRBJ2-7, with 7 bases matching TRBD1. Germline CDR1 MGHRA, CDR2 YSYEKL. The CDR3 loop spans 13 amino acids. Germline trimming cut 5 bases from V and 7 bases from J; bases unmatched to any gene: 8. The chain's CDR3 is CASSSTGVGEQYF. DNA of the CDR3: TGCGCCAGCAGCAGCACAGGGGTGGGGGAGCAGTACTTC.

This clone showed up just once. The V gene is TRBV27, the J gene TRBJ2-1; a possible D gene is TRBD2 (5 bases). This CDR3 comprises 15 residues. Looked up from germline, CDR1 is MNHEY and CDR2 is SMNVEV (reference sequence). The V and J ends lost 1 base and 9 bases respectively, with 16 bases between them. For the CDR3, the DNA is TGTGCCAGCAGTTTATATGGAGGCCCCTTCAGTGAGCAGTTCTTC. It codes for CASSLYGGPFSEQFF.